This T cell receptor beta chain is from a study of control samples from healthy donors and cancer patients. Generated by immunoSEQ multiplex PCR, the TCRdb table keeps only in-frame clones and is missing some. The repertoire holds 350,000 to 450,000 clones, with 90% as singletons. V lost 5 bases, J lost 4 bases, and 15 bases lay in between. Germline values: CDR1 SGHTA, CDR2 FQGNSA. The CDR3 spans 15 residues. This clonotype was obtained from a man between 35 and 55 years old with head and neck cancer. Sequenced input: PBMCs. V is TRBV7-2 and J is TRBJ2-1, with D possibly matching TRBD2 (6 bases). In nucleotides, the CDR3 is TGTGCCAGCAGCCCCCAAGCGGGCTATTACAATGAGCAGTTCTTC. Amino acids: CASSPQAGYYNEQFF. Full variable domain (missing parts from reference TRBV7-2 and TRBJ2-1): GAGVSQSPSNKVTEKGKDVELRCDPISGHTALYWYRQSLGQGLEFLIYFQGNSAPDKSGLPSDRFSAERTGGSVSTLTIQRTQQEDSAVYLCASSPQAGYYNEQFFGPGTRLTVL.